These 24 T cell receptor beta chains share one sample of origin, sequenced in a study of control samples from healthy donors and cancer patients. Using immunoSEQ multiplex PCR, the repertoire was profiled, and TCRdb retains in-frame clones only, with some absent. Of 75,000 to 95,000 clones listed, about nine tenths were seen once; the top ten hold less than 4.5%. The sample consisted of blood. These receptors all stem from a woman younger than 30 in good health.

The chain carries TRBV25-1 and TRBJ1-2, with D possibly being TRBD1 (5 bases). The germline V gene has CDR1 MGHDK and CDR2 SYGVNS. CDR3 length: 14 amino acids. The V gene lost 3 bases and the J gene lost 4 bases, with 12 bases spanning the gap. In DNA, the CDR3 is TGTGCCAGCAGTGACCTCCGGGACGGCTATGGCTACACCTTC. Amino acid sequence: CASSDLRDGYGYTF.

The V call is TRBV6-5, the J call TRBJ1-4; D remains unclear. Trimming cost V 4 bases and J 5 bases, with 14 bases left between them. CDR3 length: 15 residues. The germline V gene encodes CDR1 MNHEY and CDR2 SVGAGI. CDR3 nucleotide sequence: TGTGCCAGCAGTTTACGTCTGGCAGAGAATGAAAAACTGTTTTTT. Translated, it gives CASSLRLAENEKLFF.

V is TRBV5-7 and J is TRBJ1-2; D might be TRBD1 (5 bases). TRBV5-7 is marked as an open reading frame, function uncertain. The CDR3 sequence is 14 residues long. The ends were cut back, 0 bases at V and 4 bases at J, with 10 bases in the middle. The CDR3 here is CASSLGQGSYGYTF. The DNA for the CDR3 is TGTGCCAGCAGCTTGGGGCAGGGCAGCTATGGCTACACCTTC.

CDR3 residues: CASSLETGNTIYF. DNA for the CDR3: TGCGCCAGCAGCTTGGAAACGGGAAACACCATATATTTT. This sequence joins TRBV5-1 and TRBJ1-3; D unclear. The V and J ends lost 0 bases and 4 bases respectively, with 5 bases between them. The CDR3 has 13 amino acids. Germline loops: CDR1 SGHRS, CDR2 YFSETQ.

This clone came up a few times. This rearrangement joins TRBV13 to TRBJ2-7; D is possibly TRBD1 (6 bases). Germline CDR1 reads PRHDT; CDR2 reads FYEKMQ (reference sequence). The CDR3 length is 12 residues. Trimming cost V 5 bases and J 7 bases, with 12 bases left between them. The chain's CDR3 is CASSGEGDEQYF. Written as DNA, the CDR3 is TGTGCCAGCAGCGGAGAGGGGGATGAGCAGTACTTC.

The chain recombines TRBV5-1 with TRBJ2-5, with 8 positions matching TRBD1. CDR3 length: 15 residues. V lost 0 bases and J lost 5; bases outside the gene matches: 6. Germline V gives CDR1 SGHRS, CDR2 YFSETQ. The CDR3 spells CASSLGDRGGETQYF. DNA of the CDR3: TGCGCCAGCAGCTTGGGAGACAGGGGTGGGGAGACCCAGTACTTC.

This clone was recorded a few times. The chain carries TRBV6-1 and TRBJ1-1; no clear D gene. Trimming shortened V by 3 bases and J by 1 base, and 9 bases separated the two germline ends. This CDR3 has 14 amino acids. CDR1 MNHNS and CDR2 SASEGT come from the germline V gene. The CDR3 DNA reads TGTGCCAGCAGTGATCCCCCCCCGAACACTGAAGCTTTCTTT. Protein sequence: CASSDPPPNTEAFF.

The V call is TRBV6-5, the J call TRBJ1-5; D unclear. This CDR3 spans 15 amino acids. Trimming shortened V by 5 bases and J by 0 bases, and 11 bases separated the two germline ends. Germline CDR1 reads MNHEY; CDR2 reads SVGAGI. The CDR3: CASSRRQNSNQPQHF. In DNA form, the CDR3 reads TGTGCCAGCAGTCGCAGGCAAAATAGCAATCAGCCCCAGCATTTT.

The chain links TRBV6-5 to TRBJ2-1; 10 bases align to TRBD2. After removal of 6 bases from V and 3 bases from J, the junction contained 5 bases not matched to a gene. CDR1 is MNHEY, CDR2 SVGAGI, per germline. The CDR3 extends over 15 amino acids. CDR3 nucleotide sequence: TGTGCCAGCAGACAACTAGCGGGGTTCTACAATGAGCAGTTCTTC. This gives the protein CASRQLAGFYNEQFF.

The chain links TRBV19 to TRBJ1-4, with D possibly TRBD1 on 5 matching bases. The CDR3 contains 14 residues. Germline values: CDR1 LNHDA, CDR2 SQIVND (reference sequence). Deletions cut 6 bases from V and 8 bases from J, with 16 bases between. CDR3 DNA: TGTGCCAGTAGGGAGTGGGGGACCTCGGAAAAACTGTTTTTT. This translates into CASREWGTSEKLFF.

This sequence joins TRBV6-6 and TRBJ2-7, with unresolved D. Germline CDR1 and CDR2: MNHNY and SVGAGI (reference sequence). This CDR3 comprises 15 residues. V gave up 3 bases and J gave up 6 bases, with 18 bases separating them. The CDR3 nucleotides read TGTGCCAGCAGTTATAGTCGGCCAGGCCCTGGCGAGCAGTACTTC. Protein product: CASSYSRPGPGEQYF.

V and J are TRBV20-1 and TRBJ2-5; tentative D call: TRBD2 (5 bases). The CDR3 extends over 14 amino acids. Per the germline V gene, CDR1 is DFQATT and CDR2 is SNEGSKA (reference sequence). V lost 3 bases and J lost 1, with 12 bases in between. For the CDR3, the DNA is TGCAGTGCTAGTATTGCGGGCATCCAAGAGACCCAGTACTTC. As protein: CSASIAGIQETQYF.

J is TRBJ1-1 and V is TRBV29-1; D not resolved. This CDR3 has 10 residues. V dropped 4 bases and J dropped 7 bases, with 7 bases sitting between them. CDR1 is SQVTM, CDR2 ANQGSEA, per germline. DNA of the CDR3: TGCAGCGTTGTGATTCGTGAAGCTTTCTTT. Translating gives CSVVIREAFF.

This rearrangement joins TRBV3-1 (or the pseudogene TRBV3-2) to TRBJ1-1, with TRBD1 as a possible D gene (5 bases). The CDR3 loop spans 14 amino acids. V shed 1 base and J shed 13 bases, with 19 bases lying between them. CDR1 and CDR2 from the germline V gene are LGHDT and YNNKEL (reference sequence). In nucleotides, the CDR3 is TGTGCCAGCAGCCAAGCAGGGACCGCTATTGCGGTTTTCTTT. It encodes CASSQAGTAIAVFF.

V and J are TRBV7-8 and TRBJ1-1, with D tentatively TRBD1 (5 bases). The CDR3 sequence is 11 residues long. The germline V gene encodes CDR1 SGHVS and CDR2 FQNEAQ. V was clipped by 5 bases and J by 10 bases, with 11 bases between them. CDR3 sequence: CASSPDMGAFF. The CDR3 nucleotides are TGTGCCAGCAGCCCGGACATGGGAGCTTTCTTT.

The CDR3 DNA is TGTGCCAGCTCCTTATCACGGGGGCCCGGTATCACCCAGTACTTC. It specifies CASSLSRGPGITQYF. The chain recombines TRBV5-6 with TRBJ2-5; D tentatively fits TRBD1 or TRBD2 (6 bases each). The germline V gene encodes CDR1 SGHDT and CDR2 YYEEEE. The CDR3 extends over 15 amino acids. V was cut by 7 bases and J by 8 bases, with 24 bases left in between.

This rearrangement joins TRBV5-1 to TRBJ2-2; 12 bases match TRBD2. J was trimmed by 1 base and V by 1 base; bases with no gene match: 5. In germline, CDR1 is SGHRS, CDR2 YFSETQ. The CDR3 loop spans 18 amino acids. The CDR3 loop is CASSLTSGGPLNTGELFF. As DNA, the CDR3 is TGCGCCAGCAGCTTGACTAGCGGGGGGCCTTTGAACACCGGGGAGCTGTTTTTT.

This chain uses TRBV28 with TRBJ2-3; 7 bases are shared with TRBD1. CDR3 length equals 14 residues. The V segment lost 5 bases and the J segment 2 bases; nucleotides outside the gene matches: 4. The germline V gene has CDR1 MDHEN and CDR2 SYDVKM. CDR3 sequence (DNA): TGTGCCAGCAGTGTGACAGGGCACACAGATACGCAGTATTTT. This gives the protein CASSVTGHTDTQYF.

V gene TRBV5-1 combines with J gene TRBJ1-1; 9 bases match TRBD1. This CDR3 region has 14 residues. CDR1 is SGHRS, CDR2 YFSETQ, per germline. V lost 4 bases, J lost 8 bases, and 9 bases stayed unmatched. The CDR3 DNA reads as TGCGCCAGCAGCCCACAGGGGGCTGCGGGCGAAGCTTTCTTT. Residues: CASSPQGAAGEAFF.

This rearrangement joins TRBV4-2 to TRBJ2-7; possibly TRBD2 for D (6 bases). This CDR3 spans 17 amino acids. V lost 2 bases to trimming and J lost 2 bases, with 19 bases between them. CDR1 and CDR2 (germline): LGHNA, YNFKEQ. CDR3 DNA sequence: TGTGCCAGCAGCCAACCACCGTCTGGCGGGGTGGCCTACGAGCAGTACTTC. It specifies CASSQPPSGGVAYEQYF.

V and J are TRBV4-1 and TRBJ1-2; D remains ambiguous. Germline CDR1 reads MGHRA; CDR2 reads YSYEKL. Trimming removed 0 bases at V and 1 base at J, with 6 bases between. CDR3 size: 14 residues. CDR3 in DNA: TGCGCCAGCAGCCAAGAGGTGTATAACTATGGCTACACCTTC. It translates to CASSQEVYNYGYTF.

The CDR3 DNA reads TGTGCCAGCATGGGCAAAACTTACACTGAAGCTTTCTTT. This sequence encodes CASMGKTYTEAFF. This chain connects TRBV2 to TRBJ1-1; D not resolved. The V gene's germline CDR1 is SNHLY and CDR2 FYNNEI. V lost 7 bases to trimming and J lost 3 bases, with 12 bases between them. The CDR3 is 13 residues long.

CDR3 loop: CASSLVGSTDTQYF. CDR3 bases: TGTGCCAGCAGCTTGGTGGGATCCACAGATACGCAGTATTTT. The gene calls are TRBV5-6 and TRBJ2-3; D unresolved. V lost 0 bases and J 2 bases, leaving 7 bases between the germline ends. In germline, CDR1 is SGHDT, CDR2 YYEEEE. This CDR3 has 14 residues. Full variable domain (remainder filled in from reference TRBV5-6 and TRBJ2-3): DAGVTQSPTHLIKTRGQQVTLRCSPKSGHDTVSWYQQALGQGPQFIFQYYEEEERQRGNFPDRFSGHQFPNYSSELNVNALLLGDSALYLCASSLVGSTDTQYFGPGTRLTVL.

Here the CDR3 DNA reads TGTGCCAGCAGCTTAACCGACCGAGCGGCTTTCTTT. Protein sequence: CASSLTDRAAFF. The chain couples TRBV7-2 to TRBJ1-1; D call uncertain. The CDR3 is 12 amino acids. The germline gives CDR1 SGHTA, CDR2 FQGNSA. Deletions cut 2 bases from V and 11 bases from J, with 12 bases between.